These 30 T cell receptor beta chains were sequenced from one sample in a study of OX40 agonist ivuxolimab in advanced cancers. The method was immunoSEQ multiplex PCR; TCRdb's version includes in-frame clones alone and lacks a portion of them. The data show about 27,000 clones, about 85% seen once. The specimen was CD4+ or CD8+ T cells sorted from blood, collected in a trial of the OX40 agonist ivuxolimab. These receptors were taken from an adult with an advanced solid tumor such as melanoma, head and neck, liver or kidney cancer.

V is TRBV10-2 and J is TRBJ1-6; TRBD1 is a possible D gene (6 bases). V lost 2 bases, J lost 3 bases, and 8 bases lay in between. The CDR3 is 15 amino acids. Germline CDR1 WSHSY, CDR2 SAAADI. CDR3 residues: CASSEGQNYNSPLHF. CDR3 nucleotide sequence: TGCGCCAGCAGTGAGGGACAGAACTATAATTCACCCCTCCACTTT.

The rearrangement links TRBV7-2 to TRBJ1-2, with TRBD1 as a possible D gene (5 bases). V was shortened by 6 bases and J by 8 bases, with 19 bases between the two germline ends. CDR3 length equals 14 residues. Germline assignment: CDR1 SGHTA and CDR2 FQGNSA. CDR3 region: CASRSGHFLWGYTF. The DNA of the CDR3 is TGTGCCAGCAGGTCGGGGCACTTCCTTTGGGGCTACACCTTC.

The chain has TRBV2 and TRBJ2-5; the match to TRBD2 covers 9 bases. Germline V gene data show CDR1 as SNHLY and CDR2 as FYNNEI. The CDR3 is made up of 19 amino acids. The ends lost 0 bases at V and 4 bases at J; junction bases unmatched: 15. The CDR3 nucleotides are TGTGCCAGCAGTGAAGCCCCTCCTCTTGCGGCGGGGGGGCGAGAGACCCAGTACTTC. This sequence encodes CASSEAPPLAAGGRETQYF.

This chain uses TRBV13 with TRBJ2-5; 9 nucleotides match TRBD1. V gave up 4 bases and J gave up 2 bases; unmatched junction bases: 8. CDR1 is PRHDT, CDR2 FYEKMQ, per germline (reference sequence). The CDR3 runs to 16 residues. For the CDR3, the DNA is TGTGCCAGCAGCTCGTCGACAGGGGGGCGGCAAGAGACCCAGTACTTC. Protein sequence: CASSSSTGGRQETQYF.

Only one count was recorded for this clone. The chain carries TRBV27 and TRBJ1-2, with D maybe TRBD1 (6 bases). Trimming took off 3 bases at V and 8 bases at J, with 13 bases between the two ends. Germline CDR1 reads MNHEY; CDR2 reads SMNVEV (reference sequence). This CDR3 spans 13 amino acids. The CDR3 is CASSFRGQYGYTF. Here the CDR3 DNA reads TGTGCCAGCAGTTTCCGGGGGCAGTACGGCTACACCTTC.

The chain recombines TRBV21-1 with TRBJ1-5; the D call TRBD1 from the table was never checked on the DNA. TRBV21-1 is marked as a pseudogene. The CDR3 contains 17 residues. The CDR3 coding sequence is TGTGCCAGCAGCAAAGCGGACAGAATAATTAGCAATCAGCCCCAGCATTTT. Encoded protein: CASSKADRIISNQPQHF.

The V and J genes are TRBV9 and TRBJ2-1; D remains ambiguous. The CDR3 spans 12 residues. Germline V lookup: CDR1 SGDLS, CDR2 YYNGEE. Trimming removed 1 base at V and 5 bases at J, with 4 bases between. The CDR3 sequence is CASSVSHNEQFF. DNA for the CDR3: TGTGCCAGCAGCGTAAGTCACAATGAGCAGTTCTTC.

The V call is TRBV7-2, the J call TRBJ2-5; D is unclear. Germline V gene sequence: CDR1 SGHTA, CDR2 FQGNSA. The V and J ends lost 2 bases and 2 bases respectively, with 9 bases between them. This CDR3 comprises 14 residues. The CDR3 is CASSLNRLQETQYF. The CDR3 DNA is TGTGCCAGCAGCTTAAACCGGTTACAAGAGACCCAGTACTTC.

The J gene is TRBJ2-7, the V gene TRBV27; D remains unclear. The CDR3 has 14 residues. V lost 5 bases to trimming and J lost 6 bases, with 17 bases between them. Germline V gene lookup returns CDR1 MNHEY and CDR2 SMNVEV (reference sequence). The CDR3 region has the DNA TGTGCCAGCAGTAATCCCCTGAGCGTGGGCGAGCAGTACTTC. This codes for CASSNPLSVGEQYF.

The J gene is TRBJ2-1, the V gene TRBV27; the D gene is possibly TRBD1 (7 bases). Germline V gene sequence: CDR1 MNHEY, CDR2 SMNVEV (reference sequence). CDR3 length: 16 residues. V was shortened by 6 bases and J by 8 bases, with 23 bases between the two germline ends. CDR3 DNA sequence: TGTGCCAGCAGAAAATCCGCAGGGGGGTCTTTAGATGAGCAGTTCTTC. Its translation is CASRKSAGGSLDEQFF.

This clone has more than one count but fewer than ten. The V gene is TRBV6-1, the J gene TRBJ1-5; perhaps TRBD1 as D (6 bases). The germline V gene has CDR1 MNHNS and CDR2 SASEGT. Deletions cut 3 bases from V and 2 bases from J, with 8 bases between. The length of the CDR3 is 14 residues. CDR3 DNA sequence: TGTGCCAGCAGTGAGGGGGCTGGCAATCAGCCCCAGCATTTT. It specifies CASSEGAGNQPQHF.

The gene calls are TRBV4-1 and TRBJ1-3, with no clear D. This CDR3 has 16 amino acids. The V gene's germline CDR1 is MGHRA and CDR2 YSYEKL. V lost 0 bases to trimming and J lost 0 bases, with 9 bases between them. CDR3 coding DNA: TGCGCCAGCAGCCAAGACGGCCACCCCTCTGGAAACACCATATATTTT. This sequence encodes CASSQDGHPSGNTIYF.

This clone is classed as medium-sized. V and J are TRBV4-2 and TRBJ1-5; D not certain. With 0 bases removed from V and 3 bases from J, the gap between germline ends came to 6 bases. CDR1 is LGHNA, CDR2 YNFKEQ, per germline. The CDR3 loop spans 14 amino acids. The chain's CDR3 is CASSQEFANQPQHF. Written as DNA, the CDR3 is TGTGCCAGCAGCCAAGAATTCGCCAATCAGCCCCAGCATTTT.

This rearrangement joins TRBV7-3 to TRBJ2-2; D possibly corresponds to TRBD2 (6 bases). The length of the CDR3 is 16 residues. Germline V gene lookup returns CDR1 SGHTA and CDR2 FQGTGA. V dropped 5 bases and J dropped 4 bases, with 17 bases sitting between them. CDR3 protein: CASSHPGGVGTGELFF. The CDR3 DNA sequence: TGTGCCAGCAGCCATCCGGGCGGGGTGGGCACCGGGGAGCTGTTTTTT.

This chain links TRBV7-2 with TRBJ2-2; weak D call: TRBD1 (5 bases). Germline CDR1 SGHTA, CDR2 FQGNSA. The CDR3 spans 13 residues. Between the trimmed V and J ends, which lost 8 bases and 9 bases, there was a span of 16 bases. The CDR3 nucleotides read TGTGCCAGCTTCGCCCCCCCAGGGAGGGAGCTGTTTTTT. This encodes CASFAPPGRELFF.

The chain links TRBV2 to TRBJ1-6, with D unclear. This CDR3 is built from 14 residues. Germline-derived CDR1 and CDR2 are SNHLY and FYNNEI. The V gene lost 4 bases and the J gene lost 5 bases, with 9 bases spanning the gap. The CDR3 loop reads CASSATVNNSPLHF. The CDR3 coding sequence is TGTGCCAGCAGTGCCACAGTAAATAATTCACCCCTCCACTTT. Full variable domain (rest looked up from reference TRBV2 and TRBJ1-6): EPEVTQTPSHQVTQMGQEVILRCVPISNHLYFYWYRQILGQKVEFLVSFYNNEISEKSEIFDDQFSVERPDGSNFTLKIRSTKLEDSAMYFCASSATVNNSPLHFGNGTRLTVT.

Turning to this clone: Other DNA sequences of this sample code for an identical CDR3. The chain is built from TRBV5-6 and TRBJ2-7; 9 positions agree with TRBD1. Germline V CDR1 and CDR2: SGHDT, YYEEEE. The CDR3 spans 14 residues. V gave up 4 bases and J gave up 7 bases; unmatched junction bases: 9. This CDR3 reads CASSHKTGGWEQYF. The DNA of the CDR3 is TGTGCCAGCAGCCATAAGACAGGGGGGTGGGAGCAGTACTTC.

Written as DNA, the CDR3 is TGTGCCATCAGTGACCCCCCAGATACGCAGTATTTT. This sequence encodes CAISDPPDTQYF. The rearrangement links TRBV10-3 to TRBJ2-3; D unclear. This CDR3 region has 12 residues. CDR1 and CDR2 from the germline V gene are ENHRY and SYGVKD. V dropped 3 bases and J dropped 4 bases, with 5 bases sitting between them.

The V call is TRBV5-5, the J call TRBJ2-3; tentative D call: TRBD1 (5 bases). The germline V gene encodes CDR1 SGHKS and CDR2 YYEKEE (reference sequence). V dropped 0 bases and J dropped 6 bases, with 17 bases sitting between them. The CDR3 length is 16 residues. This chain's CDR3 is CASSLAPTVLRDTQYF. The CDR3 coding sequence is TGTGCCAGCAGCTTGGCGCCGACAGTCCTGAGGGATACGCAGTATTTT. Full variable domain (missing parts from reference TRBV5-5 and TRBJ2-3): DAGVTQSPTHLIKTRGQQVTLRCSPISGHKSVSWYQQVLGQGPQFIFQYYEKEERGRGNFPDRFSARQFPNYSSELNVNALLLGDSALYLCASSLAPTVLRDTQYFGPGTRLTVL.

This rearrangement joins TRBV6-1 to TRBJ2-7, with TRBD1 as a possible D gene (5 bases). Trimming took 1 base from V and 4 from J, leaving 8 bases between them. Germline V gene sequence: CDR1 MNHNS, CDR2 SASEGT. This CDR3 comprises 13 residues. CDR3 coding DNA: TGTGCCAGCAGTGAAGGGGGCACGTACGAGCAGTACTTC. This translates into CASSEGGTYEQYF.

This clone has only a few counts. CDR3 sequence (DNA): TGCGCCAGCAGCCAAGATCCACTAGAAGGGACAGATACGCAGTATTTT. Protein product: CASSQDPLEGTDTQYF. V is TRBV4-3 and J is TRBJ2-3, with a tentative D call TRBD2 (5 bases). This CDR3 is 16 amino acids long. The V end lost 0 bases, the J end lost 3 bases, and 13 bases lay between the germline ends. Germline V lookup: CDR1 LGHNA, CDR2 YSLEER.

The rearrangement joins TRBV7-9 to TRBJ2-5; D possibly uses TRBD1 or TRBD2 (5 bases each). The end of the DNA aligns better with TRBJ2-7, so the J call may be wrong. The CDR3 is 15 residues long. CDR1 and CDR2 from the germline V gene are SEHNR and FQNEAQ (reference sequence). CDR3 DNA sequence: TGTGCCAGCAGCTTAGAGGCAGGGAGAGTCTACGAGCAGTACTTC. Its translation: CASSLEAGRVYEQYF.

The chain has TRBV29-1 and TRBJ2-7, with a possible D match to TRBD2 (5 bases). The CDR3 has 12 amino acids. V lost 3 bases to trimming and J lost 5 bases, with 11 bases between them. Looked up from germline, CDR1 is SQVTM and CDR2 is ANQGSEA. Here the CDR3 DNA reads TGCAGCGTTGAGACCCGGGGAGACGAGCAGTACTTC. It is translated as CSVETRGDEQYF.

This clone was counted between two and nine times. A far larger clone differs by one base, so this is likely a read error. The chain combines TRBV19 with TRBJ2-7; TRBD2 matches at 9 bases. CDR3 length equals 13 residues. Germline V gene data show CDR1 as LNHDA and CDR2 as SQIVND (reference sequence). V lost 8 bases and J lost 3; bases outside the gene matches: 5. For the CDR3, the DNA is TGTGCCAGTCGCGGGGGGGGTGTCTACGAGCAGTACTTC. Amino acid sequence: CASRGGGVYEQYF.

This chain joins TRBV27 and TRBJ1-5; the D is unclear. Germline-derived CDR1 and CDR2 are MNHEY and SMNVEV (reference sequence). With 1 base removed from V and 3 bases from J, the gap between germline ends came to 22 bases. CDR3 length equals 19 residues. CDR3 in amino acids: CASSLLSPDGPPVNQPQHF. In DNA form, the CDR3 reads TGTGCCAGCAGTTTATTGAGCCCTGATGGGCCCCCGGTCAATCAGCCCCAGCATTTT.

The J gene is TRBJ2-1, the V gene TRBV30, with 9 bases identical to TRBD1. The CDR3 contains 15 residues. Germline CDR1 and CDR2: GTSNPN and SVGIG (reference sequence). V trimming: 5 bases; J trimming: 3 bases; junction bases outside the gene matches: 8. The CDR3 region is CAWERGQGLYNEQFF. CDR3 coding DNA: TGTGCCTGGGAGAGAGGACAGGGGCTCTACAATGAGCAGTTCTTC.

The chain links TRBV11-2 to TRBJ2-3, with TRBD2 identical over 8 bases. Germline values: CDR1 SGHAT, CDR2 FQNNGV. The V segment lost 3 bases and the J segment 4 bases; nucleotides outside the gene matches: 6. The CDR3 totals 15 residues. CDR3 sequence reads: CASSLAGGRADTQYF. In DNA, the CDR3 is TGTGCCAGCAGCTTGGCGGGGGGTAGGGCAGATACGCAGTATTTT. The whole variable domain, filled in from reference TRBV11-2 and TRBJ2-3, reads EAGVAQSPRYKIIEKRQSVAFWCNPISGHATLYWYQQILGQGPKLLIQFQNNGVVDDSQLPKDRFSAERLKGVDSTLKIQPAKLEDSAVYLCASSLAGGRADTQYFGPGTRLTVL.

The chain is built from TRBV7-9 and TRBJ2-7, with D possibly matching TRBD2 (5 bases). The germline CDR1 and CDR2 sequences are SEHNR and FQNEAQ (reference sequence). Trimming removed 3 bases from V and 2 bases from J, with 11 bases in between. The CDR3 loop spans 14 amino acids. The CDR3 is CASSFLAGPYEQYF. CDR3 DNA sequence: TGTGCCAGCAGCTTCCTTGCGGGCCCCTACGAGCAGTACTTC.

V is TRBV27 and J is TRBJ2-3, with D unclear. CDR1 and CDR2 from the germline V gene are MNHEY and SMNVEV (reference sequence). CDR3 size: 12 residues. The V end was cut by 3 bases, the J end by 9 bases, with 10 bases between. This chain's CDR3 is CASSLDQITQYF. DNA for the CDR3: TGTGCCAGCAGTTTGGATCAGATAACGCAGTATTTT.

V and J are TRBV5-6 and TRBJ2-2; D is unclear. V lost 0 bases and J 0 bases, leaving 3 bases between the germline ends. The CDR3 sequence is 14 residues long. CDR1 is SGHDT, CDR2 YYEEEE, per germline. CDR3 loop: CASSLVANTGELFF. In DNA, the CDR3 is TGTGCCAGCAGCTTGGTGGCGAACACCGGGGAGCTGTTTTTT.